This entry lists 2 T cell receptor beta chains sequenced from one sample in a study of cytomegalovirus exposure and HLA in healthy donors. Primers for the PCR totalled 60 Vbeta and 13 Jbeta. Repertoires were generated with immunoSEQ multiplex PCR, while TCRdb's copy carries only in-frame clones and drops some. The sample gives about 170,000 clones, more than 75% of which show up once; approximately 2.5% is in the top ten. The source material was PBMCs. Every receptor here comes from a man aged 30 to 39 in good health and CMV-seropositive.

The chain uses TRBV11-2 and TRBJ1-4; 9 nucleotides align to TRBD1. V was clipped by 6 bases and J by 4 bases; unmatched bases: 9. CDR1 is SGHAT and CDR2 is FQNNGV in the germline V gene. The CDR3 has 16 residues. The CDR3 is CASRVTGGAFNEKLFF. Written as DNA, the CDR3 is TGTGCCAGCAGGGTAACAGGGGGCGCTTTTAATGAAAAACTGTTTTTT.

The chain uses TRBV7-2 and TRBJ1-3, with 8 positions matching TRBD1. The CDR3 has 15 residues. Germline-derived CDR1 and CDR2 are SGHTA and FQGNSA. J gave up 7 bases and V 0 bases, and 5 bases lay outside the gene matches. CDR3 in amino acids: CASSLASGGANTIYF. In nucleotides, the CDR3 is TGTGCCAGCAGCTTAGCTTCAGGGGGCGCCAACACCATATATTTT. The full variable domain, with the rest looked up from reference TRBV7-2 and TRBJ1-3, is GAGVSQSPSNKVTEKGKDVELRCDPISGHTALYWYRQSLGQGLEFLIYFQGNSAPDKSGLPSDRFSAERTGGSVSTLTIQRTQQEDSAVYLCASSLASGGANTIYFGEGSWLTVV.